Each of the 27 T cell receptor beta chains below was sequenced from the same sample in a study of CD8+ T cells in alopecia areata. Following RNA extraction, reverse transcription yielded cDNA that acted as the sequencing template. Using immunoSEQ multiplex PCR, the repertoire was profiled, and TCRdb retains in-frame clones only, with some absent. Here the sample spans some 130,000 clones, around 50% being singletons. Sample: CD4+ T cells sorted from blood, taken at week 0. All receptors come from a human donor with alopecia areata.

The chain uses TRBV5-6 and TRBJ2-5; 7 bases are shared with TRBD2. V dropped 0 bases and J dropped 9; count of bases not matched to a gene: 8. The CDR3 sequence is 14 residues long. The germline gives CDR1 SGHDT, CDR2 YYEEEE. CDR3 nucleotide sequence: TGTGCCAGCAGCTTGGGTGCAAGCGGGGTGGCCCAGTACTTC. This codes for CASSLGASGVAQYF. The complete variable domain, with remaining parts taken from reference TRBV5-6 and TRBJ2-5, reads DAGVTQSPTHLIKTRGQQVTLRCSPKSGHDTVSWYQQALGQGPQFIFQYYEEEERQRGNFPDRFSGHQFPNYSSELNVNALLLGDSALYLCASSLGASGVAQYFGPGTRLLVL.

The rearrangement joins TRBV9 to TRBJ1-1, with 10 bases matching TRBD1. The CDR3 is 14 amino acids. The germline gives CDR1 SGDLS, CDR2 YYNGEE. The V segment lost 4 bases and the J segment 5 bases; nucleotides outside the gene matches: 5. The CDR3 loop reads CASSKGDRGTEAFF. Written as DNA, the CDR3 is TGTGCCAGCAGCAAGGGGGACAGGGGAACTGAAGCTTTCTTT.

This clone was seen only a few times. J is TRBJ2-1 and V is TRBV7-2, with D perhaps being TRBD1 or TRBD2 (6 bases each). This CDR3 has 14 residues. The V gene lost 5 bases and the J gene lost 9 bases, with 17 bases spanning the gap. Germline CDR1 reads SGHTA; CDR2 reads FQGNSA. CDR3: CASSQRGGKGEQFF. CDR3 nucleotides: TGTGCCAGCAGCCAAAGAGGGGGGAAGGGTGAGCAGTTCTTC.

V gene TRBV30 combines with J gene TRBJ1-6, with 7 bases aligning to TRBD1. The CDR3 is made up of 14 amino acids. The trim removed 0 bases at V and 5 bases at J, leaving 1 base unmatched. Germline CDR1 GTSNPN, CDR2 SVGIG (reference sequence). The CDR3 protein is CAWSVGTDNSPLHF. In DNA form, the CDR3 reads TGTGCCTGGAGTGTCGGGACAGATAATTCACCCCTCCACTTT. Full variable domain (missing parts from reference TRBV30 and TRBJ1-6): SQTIHQWPATLVQPVGSPLSLECTVEGTSNPNLYWYRQAAGRGLQLLFYSVGIGQISSEVPQNLSASRPQDRQFILSSKKLLLSDSGFYLCAWSVGTDNSPLHFGNGTRLTVT.

This chain joins TRBV30 and TRBJ2-5; 7 bases align to TRBD2. This CDR3 has 12 residues. V shed 5 bases, J shed 5 bases, and the junction held 5 bases outside the gene matches. Germline V lookup: CDR1 GTSNPN, CDR2 SVGIG (reference sequence). The DNA for the CDR3 is TGTGCCTGGGCCCCCGGGGGGGAGACCCAGTACTTC. Protein sequence: CAWAPGGETQYF. The complete variable domain, with remaining parts taken from reference TRBV30 and TRBJ2-5, reads SQTIHQWPATLVQPVGSPLSLECTVEGTSNPNLYWYRQAAGRGLQLLFYSVGIGQISSEVPQNLSASRPQDRQFILSSKKLLLSDSGFYLCAWAPGGETQYFGPGTRLLVL.

The chain recombines TRBV15 with TRBJ1-6, with TRBD1 as a possible D gene (5 bases). CDR1 LNHNV and CDR2 YYDKDF come from the germline V gene (reference sequence). The CDR3 length is 17 residues. With 1 base removed from V and 6 bases from J, the gap between germline ends came to 16 bases. CDR3 nucleotide sequence: TGTGCCACCAGCAGAGGAGGCGGGGGAGCGACTAATTCACCCCTCCACTTT. Translated: CATSRGGGGATNSPLHF.

The chain uses TRBV28 and TRBJ2-7, with 8 bases matching TRBD1. Germline values: CDR1 MDHEN, CDR2 SYDVKM. Trimming took 4 bases from V and 3 from J; bases not matched to a gene: 5. The CDR3 is 14 residues long. The DNA for the CDR3 is TGTGCCAGCAGTTGGACAGGGACGAACTACGAGCAGTACTTC. Protein sequence: CASSWTGTNYEQYF. Complete variable domain (other parts from reference TRBV28 and TRBJ2-7): DVKVTQSSRYLVKRTGEKVFLECVQDMDHENMFWYRQDPGLGLRLIYFSYDVKMKEKGDIPEGYSVSREKKERFSLILESASTNQTSMYLCASSWTGTNYEQYFGPGTRLTVT.

The chain links TRBV7-9 to TRBJ2-3; no clear D gene. V gave up 3 bases and J gave up 0 bases, with 7 bases separating them. The germline gives CDR1 SEHNR, CDR2 FQNEAQ (reference sequence). The CDR3 has 14 amino acids. The chain's CDR3 is CASSFGPSTDTQYF. CDR3 bases: TGTGCCAGCAGCTTTGGCCCTAGCACAGATACGCAGTATTTT.

This rearrangement joins TRBV4-1 to TRBJ2-1; perhaps TRBD2 as D (8 bases). The CDR3 has 16 residues. Trimming took off 3 bases at V and 4 bases at J, with 16 bases between the two ends. Germline CDR1 and CDR2: MGHRA and YSYEKL. The CDR3 here is CASSQPGGDSYNEQFF. DNA for the CDR3: TGCGCCAGCAGCCAGCCCGGGGGGGACAGTTACAATGAGCAGTTCTTC.

This chain connects TRBV20-1 to TRBJ2-5; D remains ambiguous. The germline V gene encodes CDR1 DFQATT and CDR2 SNEGSKA (reference sequence). This CDR3 contains 11 residues. For the CDR3, the DNA is TGCAGCTGGGCCCGGAAAGAGACCCAGTACTTC. Amino acids: CSWARKETQYF.

V and J are TRBV30 and TRBJ2-3; perhaps TRBD1 as D (6 bases). V shed 0 bases and J shed 3 bases, with 10 bases lying between them. The CDR3 totals 14 residues. CDR1 and CDR2 (germline): GTSNPN, SVGIG (reference sequence). DNA of the CDR3: TGTGCCTGGAGTGTAAAAGGGGGTACAGATACGCAGTATTTT. It translates to CAWSVKGGTDTQYF.

This clone has a single count. This chain uses TRBV5-6 with TRBJ2-1; the D gene could be TRBD1 or TRBD2 (5 bases each). The CDR3 runs to 14 residues. Trimming left V 2 bases short and J 7 bases short, with 13 bases between. Germline V CDR1 and CDR2: SGHDT, YYEEEE. DNA of the CDR3: TGTGCCAGCAGCTTAAGAGGGGTGGGGAATGAGCAGTTCTTC. Amino acid sequence: CASSLRGVGNEQFF. The complete variable domain, with remaining parts taken from reference TRBV5-6 and TRBJ2-1, reads DAGVTQSPTHLIKTRGQQVTLRCSPKSGHDTVSWYQQALGQGPQFIFQYYEEEERQRGNFPDRFSGHQFPNYSSELNVNALLLGDSALYLCASSLRGVGNEQFFGPGTRLTVL.

This clone was seen more than once but under ten times. This rearrangement joins TRBV29-1 to TRBJ1-1, with D uncertain. Germline CDR1 SQVTM, CDR2 ANQGSEA. This CDR3 has 11 amino acids. V was trimmed by 4 bases and J by 10 bases, leaving 13 bases between them. In nucleotides, the CDR3 is TGCAGCGTTGCCACGCTGACCTCAGCTTTCTTT. It translates to CSVATLTSAFF.

V gene TRBV7-2 combines with J gene TRBJ2-7; maybe TRBD1 (6 bases). V lost 3 bases and J 2 bases, leaving 8 bases between the germline ends. The CDR3 length is 13 residues. CDR1 and CDR2 from the germline V gene are SGHTA and FQGNSA. The CDR3 reads CASSFTGTYEQYF. The CDR3 bases are TGTGCCAGCAGCTTTACAGGGACCTACGAGCAGTACTTC.

Note on this clone: An end of the junction does not agree with germline; a read error may underlie this. The chain is built from TRBV27 and TRBJ2-7; weak D call: TRBD2 (5 bases). Per the germline V gene, CDR1 is MNHEY and CDR2 is SMNVEV (reference sequence). The length of the CDR3 is 15 residues. The CDR3 region is CASSLATTPSSEQYF. CDR3 DNA: TGTGCCAGCAGTTTGGCGACTACCCCCTCCTCCGAGCAGTACTTC.

The J gene is TRBJ1-1, the V gene TRBV18; D is undetermined. With 2 bases removed from V and 3 bases from J, the gap between germline ends came to 7 bases. CDR1 and CDR2 (germline): KGHSH, LQKENI. The CDR3 has 13 residues. CDR3 bases: TGTGCCAGCTCACCAGAAATGGACACTGAAGCTTTCTTT. It specifies CASSPEMDTEAFF.

V usage is TRBV10-2 and J usage is TRBJ1-3; possibly TRBD1 for D (6 bases). Germline lookup yields CDR1 WSHSY and CDR2 SAAADI. This CDR3 has 18 residues. Trimming took off 3 bases at V and 0 bases at J, with 18 bases between the two ends. The CDR3 nucleotides read TGCGCCAGCAGTGACAGGGGAGTATTTAGCTCCTCTGGAAACACCATATATTTT. The encoded protein is CASSDRGVFSSSGNTIYF.

V is TRBV25-1 and J is TRBJ1-6, with D maybe TRBD1 (6 bases). The V gene's germline CDR1 is MGHDK and CDR2 SYGVNS. The CDR3 covers 14 residues. V gave up 6 bases and J gave up 2 bases, with 8 bases separating them. For the CDR3, the DNA is TGTGCCAGCAGACAGGGCACCTATAATTCACCCCTCCACTTT. It is translated as CASRQGTYNSPLHF.

This chain links TRBV4-2 with TRBJ2-1, with a possible D match to TRBD1 (5 bases). CDR3 length: 16 amino acids. CDR1 and CDR2 (germline): LGHNA, YNFKEQ. V lost 0 bases and J lost 1, with 10 bases in between. The CDR3 DNA reads TGTGCCAGCAGCCAAGAAAATTACAGGTCCTACAATGAGCAGTTCTTC. Protein sequence: CASSQENYRSYNEQFF.

The chain employs TRBV15 and TRBJ2-1; D might be TRBD1 or TRBD2, each matching 5 bases. The germline V gene has CDR1 LNHNV and CDR2 YYDKDF (reference sequence). The V gene lost 1 base and the J gene lost 3 bases, with 10 bases spanning the gap. The CDR3 spans 15 residues. As DNA, the CDR3 is TGTGCCACCAGCAGAGGCCGGGGCAGCTACAATGAGCAGTTCTTC. Translating gives CATSRGRGSYNEQFF.

This chain joins TRBV28 and TRBJ2-1; 9 bases match TRBD2. CDR1 MDHEN and CDR2 SYDVKM come from the germline V gene. This CDR3 has 15 residues. Trimming at V came to 6 bases and at J to 8 bases, leaving 11 bases not matched to a gene. In DNA, the CDR3 is TGTGCCAGCAGCTCTGGCGGGACTAGCTTGGATGAGCAGTTCTTC. It yields the protein CASSSGGTSLDEQFF.

V gene TRBV2 combines with J gene TRBJ2-5; no clear D gene. The germline CDR1 and CDR2 sequences are SNHLY and FYNNEI. The germline V and J ends were trimmed by 4 bases and 2 bases, with 8 bases remaining between them. This CDR3 spans 13 amino acids. In DNA, the CDR3 is TGTGCCAGCAGTGCAAATGAACAAGAGACCCAGTACTTC. It is translated as CASSANEQETQYF.

Notes on this clone: Mismatch with germline at one junction end may stem from a read error. The chain links TRBV7-7 to TRBJ2-7, with a possible D match to TRBD2 (7 bases). Germline V gene sequence: CDR1 SSHAT, CDR2 FNYEAQ (reference sequence). CDR3 size: 14 residues. As DNA, the CDR3 is TGTGCTAGCAGCCCGGGCGCGGGGGCTGGGGAGCAGTACTTC. Amino acid sequence: CASSPGAGAGEQYF.

This clone was seen only a few times. The rearrangement links TRBV15 to TRBJ1-2; TRBD1 might be the D (5 bases). The CDR3 spans 20 residues. From germline, CDR1 is LNHNV and CDR2 YYDKDF (reference sequence). Deletions cut 3 bases from V and 6 bases from J, with 32 bases between. CDR3 in DNA: TGTGCCACCAGCAGTCTAGGGCCTCGAGGGAGGGGCGCCGGAGTGAATGGCTACACCTTC. Its protein product is CATSSLGPRGRGAGVNGYTF.

The rearrangement links TRBV4-3 to TRBJ1-2; 8 nucleotides align to TRBD1. CDR3 length: 15 amino acids. The V gene end was trimmed by 2 bases and the J gene end by 6 bases; junction bases not matched to a gene: 8. Per the germline V gene, CDR1 is LGHNA and CDR2 is YSLEER. CDR3 sequence (DNA): TGCGCCAGCAGCCAACCTCGGACAGGGAGGAATGGCTACACCTTC. It codes for CASSQPRTGRNGYTF.

This clone was counted between two and nine times. The chain links TRBV30 to TRBJ2-3; D not certain. The CDR3 has 11 amino acids. The V end lost 0 bases, the J end lost 6 bases, and 4 bases lay between the germline ends. CDR1 and CDR2 from the germline V gene are GTSNPN and SVGIG (reference sequence). In DNA, the CDR3 is TGTGCCTGGAGTGTCGGGGATACGCAGTATTTT. As protein: CAWSVGDTQYF.

The chain is built from TRBV7-8 and TRBJ2-2, with D perhaps matching TRBD1 (6 bases). The length of the CDR3 is 18 residues. The germline V gene encodes CDR1 SGHVS and CDR2 FQNEAQ. V lost 2 bases, J lost 0 bases, and 16 bases lay in between. CDR3: CASSLMRRGIANTGELFF. The CDR3 region has the DNA TGTGCCAGCAGCTTAATGCGAAGGGGGATCGCGAACACCGGGGAGCTGTTTTTT.